The present T cell receptor beta chain was sequenced within a study of blood T cell repertoires in COVID-19. V was pared by 6 bases and J by 6 bases, with 9 bases between. The CDR3 sequence is 12 residues long. Germline V gene sequence: CDR1 SGHDN, CDR2 FVKESK. Produced via immunoSEQ multiplex PCR; TCRdb's table is partial and in-frame only. This sample has 130,000 to 150,000 clones; 80% to 90% occur once, and the top ten carry roughly 35%. The J gene is TRBJ2-1, the V gene TRBV14; perhaps TRBD2 as D (5 bases). The receptor's source is a man between 50 and 59 years old who had recovered from COVID-19. The sequenced sample was peripheral blood. As DNA, the CDR3 is TGTGCCAGCAGAGAGGGTATCAATGAGCAGTTCTTC. It specifies CASREGINEQFF.